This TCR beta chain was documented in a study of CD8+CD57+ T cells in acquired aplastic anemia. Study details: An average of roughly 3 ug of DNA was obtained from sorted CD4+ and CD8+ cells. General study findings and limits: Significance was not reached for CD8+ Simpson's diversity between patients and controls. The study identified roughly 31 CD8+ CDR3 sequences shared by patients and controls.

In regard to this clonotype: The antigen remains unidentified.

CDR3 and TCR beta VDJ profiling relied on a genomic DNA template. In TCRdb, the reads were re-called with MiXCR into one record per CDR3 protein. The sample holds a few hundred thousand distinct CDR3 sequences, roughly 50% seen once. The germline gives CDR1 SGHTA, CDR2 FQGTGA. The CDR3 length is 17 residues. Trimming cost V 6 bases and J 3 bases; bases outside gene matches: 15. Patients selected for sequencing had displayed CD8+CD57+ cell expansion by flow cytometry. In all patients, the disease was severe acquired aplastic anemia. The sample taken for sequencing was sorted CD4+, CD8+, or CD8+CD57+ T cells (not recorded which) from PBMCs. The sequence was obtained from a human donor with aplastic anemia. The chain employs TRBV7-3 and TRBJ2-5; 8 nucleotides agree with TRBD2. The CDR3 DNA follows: TGTGCCAGCAGTGCTAGCGGGCGGGTGCTAGCGGAAGAGACCCAGTACTTC. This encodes CASSASGRVLAEETQYF.